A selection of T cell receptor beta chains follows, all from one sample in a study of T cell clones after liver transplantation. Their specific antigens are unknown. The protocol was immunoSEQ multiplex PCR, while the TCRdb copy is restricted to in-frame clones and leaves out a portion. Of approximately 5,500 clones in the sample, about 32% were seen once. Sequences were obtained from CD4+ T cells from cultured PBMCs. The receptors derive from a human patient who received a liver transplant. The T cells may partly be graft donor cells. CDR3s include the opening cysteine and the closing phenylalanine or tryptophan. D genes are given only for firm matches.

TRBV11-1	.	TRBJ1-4	CASSLGGQVKEKLFF
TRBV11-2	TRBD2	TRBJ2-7	CASSLVELAGVEQYF
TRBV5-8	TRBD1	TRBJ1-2	CASSLGGTGNYGYTF
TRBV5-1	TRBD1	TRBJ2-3	CASSLGTVTDTQYF
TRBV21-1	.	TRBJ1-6	CASILAVLHIHHNSPLHF
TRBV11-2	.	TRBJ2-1	CASSWQQYNEQFF
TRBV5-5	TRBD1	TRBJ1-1	CASSFYPTRDRGSSAFF
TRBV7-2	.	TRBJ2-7	CASSLVEGTSWGREQYF
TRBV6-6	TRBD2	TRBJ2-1	CASSKTSVNEQFF
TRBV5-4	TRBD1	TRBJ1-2	CASSWTGQGASGYTF
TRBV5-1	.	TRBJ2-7	CASSSPGQTIYEQYF
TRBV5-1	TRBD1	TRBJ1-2	CASSLDAGGYGYTF
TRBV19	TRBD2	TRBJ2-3	CASSMTSLASGSMYTQYF
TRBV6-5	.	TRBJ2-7	CASSLRGPYEQYF
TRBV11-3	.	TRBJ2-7	CASSLAPSAVYYEQYF
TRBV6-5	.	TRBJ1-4	CASSYSTRSAEKLFF
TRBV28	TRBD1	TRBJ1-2	CASRTPGGTLIYGYTF
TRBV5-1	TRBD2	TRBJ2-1	CARSPGLAGGNNEQFF
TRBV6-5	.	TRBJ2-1	CASSYSRVYNEQFF
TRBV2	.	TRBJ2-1	CASSASYNEQFF
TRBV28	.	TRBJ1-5	CASTQGGTSNQPQHF
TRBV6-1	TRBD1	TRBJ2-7	CASSRTGAEQYF